This T cell receptor (beta chain) was documented in a study of OX40 agonist ivuxolimab in advanced cancers. This clone was seen only once. The antigen is unknown. Study outcomes and limitations: Certain nonresponding patients likewise had low normalized T-cell clonal expansion.

The length of the CDR3 is 18 residues. The germline gives CDR1 SGDLS, CDR2 YYNGEE. Trimming cost V 9 bases and J 7 bases; bases outside gene matches: 20. The table came from immunoSEQ multiplex PCR; TCRdb's copy has only in-frame clones and leaves some out. The sample lists approximately 74,000 clones, roughly 87% seen once, with roughly 0.58% in the top ten. Sequencing used CD4+ or CD8+ T cells sorted from blood, obtained in a trial of the OX40 agonist ivuxolimab. The receptor comes from an adult with an advanced solid tumor such as melanoma, head and neck, liver or kidney cancer. This sequence joins TRBV9 and TRBJ2-2; 11 bases are shared with TRBD2. The DNA of the CDR3 is TGTGCCACCTCTAGATTAGCGGGAGGGCCGAAGGATGGCGGGGAGCTGTTTTTT. This sequence encodes CATSRLAGGPKDGGELFF.